This T cell receptor (beta chain) was identified during a study of identical twins. TCRdb reprocessed the 5' RACE reads with MiXCR, giving one entry per CDR3 protein. The top ten hold 0.4% to 0.6% of the sample, which has approximately 550,000 distinct CDR3 sequences, under 25% seen once. This CDR3 is 15 amino acids long. V lost 4 bases and J lost 0, with 12 bases in between. CDR1 SGHNT and CDR2 YENEEA come from the germline V gene. Every sampled donor was Caucasian and healthy. This sample also appeared in a second study, on yellow fever vaccine responses in identical twins.

This TCR was sampled from a young woman in good health. Material for sequencing was CD4+ T cells sorted from blood. The J gene is TRBJ1-1, the V gene TRBV11-3; no clear D gene. CDR3 sequence reads: CASSYRLSMNTEAFF. In nucleotides, the CDR3 is TGTGCCAGCAGCTACCGGTTAAGCATGAACACTGAAGCTTTCTTT. The full variable domain, in which reference TRBV11-3 and TRBJ1-1 provide the parts outside the CDR3, is EAGVVQSPRYKIIEKKQPVAFWCNPISGHNTLYWYLQNLGQGPELLIRYENEEAVDDSQLPKDRFSAERLKGVDSTLKIQPAELGDSAVYLCASSYRLSMNTEAFFGQGTRLTVV.